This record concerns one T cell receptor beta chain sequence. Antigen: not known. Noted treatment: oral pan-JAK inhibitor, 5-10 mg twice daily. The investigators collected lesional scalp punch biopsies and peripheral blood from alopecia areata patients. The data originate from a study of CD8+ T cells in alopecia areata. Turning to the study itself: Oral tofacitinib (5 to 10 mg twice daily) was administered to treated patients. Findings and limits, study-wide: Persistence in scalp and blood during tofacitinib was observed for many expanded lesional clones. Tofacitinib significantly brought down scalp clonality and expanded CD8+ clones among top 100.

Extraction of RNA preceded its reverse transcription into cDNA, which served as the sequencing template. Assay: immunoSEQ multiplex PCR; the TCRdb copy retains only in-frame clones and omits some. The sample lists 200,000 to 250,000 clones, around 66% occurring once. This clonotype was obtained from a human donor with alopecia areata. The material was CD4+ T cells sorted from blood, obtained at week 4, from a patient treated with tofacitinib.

The CDR3 spells CASWARVNGELFF. CDR3 nucleotide sequence: TGTGCCAGCTGGGCCAGGGTTAACGGGGAGCTGTTTTTT. The gene calls are TRBV27 and TRBJ2-2; D possibly corresponds to TRBD1 (5 bases). There are 13 residues in the CDR3. Trimming removed 8 bases at V and 7 bases at J, with 14 bases between. From germline, CDR1 is MNHEY and CDR2 SMNVEV (reference sequence).